Detailed here is one T cell receptor beta chain. Sequencing was performed with immunoSEQ multiplex PCR; in TCRdb, only in-frame clones are kept and a portion is missing. The profile shows around 80,000 clones, roughly 98% of them singletons. The data stem from a study of technical replicates of blood from several donors. The V segment lost 8 bases and the J segment 1 base; nucleotides outside the gene matches: 3. This CDR3 has 14 residues. The germline V gene encodes CDR1 SNHLY and CDR2 FYNNEI. The receptor's source is a human donor in good health. Sample: T cells isolated from PBMCs. The chain employs TRBV2 and TRBJ2-5, with 11 bases identical to TRBD2. CDR3 coding DNA: TGTGCCAGCTCGACTAGCGGGGTCCAAGAGACCCAGTACTTC. Translated: CASSTSGVQETQYF.